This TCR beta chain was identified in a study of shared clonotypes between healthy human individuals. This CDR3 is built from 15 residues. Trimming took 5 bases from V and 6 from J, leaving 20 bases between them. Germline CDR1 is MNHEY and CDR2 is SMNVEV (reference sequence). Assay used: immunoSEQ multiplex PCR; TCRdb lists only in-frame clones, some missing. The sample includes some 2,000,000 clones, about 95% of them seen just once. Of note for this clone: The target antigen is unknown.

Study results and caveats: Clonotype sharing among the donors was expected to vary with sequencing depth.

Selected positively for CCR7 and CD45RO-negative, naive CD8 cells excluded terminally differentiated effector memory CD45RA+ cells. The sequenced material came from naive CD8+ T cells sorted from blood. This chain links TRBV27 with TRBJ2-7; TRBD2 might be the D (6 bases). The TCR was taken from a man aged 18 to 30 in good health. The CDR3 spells CASSVNPGSTFEQYF. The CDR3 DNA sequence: TGTGCCAGCAGTGTCAATCCCGGGAGTACGTTCGAGCAGTACTTC.